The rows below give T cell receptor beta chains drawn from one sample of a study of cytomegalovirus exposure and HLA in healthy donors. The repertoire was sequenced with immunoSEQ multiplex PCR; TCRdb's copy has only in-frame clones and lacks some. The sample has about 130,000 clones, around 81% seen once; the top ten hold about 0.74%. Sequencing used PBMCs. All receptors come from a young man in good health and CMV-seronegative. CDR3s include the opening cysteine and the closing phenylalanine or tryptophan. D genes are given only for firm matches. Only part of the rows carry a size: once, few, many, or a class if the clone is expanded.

TGCAGTGTCGAGAGGGGGACTGAAGCTTTCTTT	CSVERGTEAFF	-	few	TRBV20-1	TRBJ1-1
TGTGCCAGCAGTGACTCTAGCGGGGGATCAGATACGCAGTATTTT	CASSDSSGGSDTQYF	TRBD2	-	TRBV6-4	TRBJ2-3
TGTGCCAGCCTGAGCGGGATGAACACTGAAGCTTTCTTT	CASLSGMNTEAFF	-	-	TRBV28	TRBJ1-1
TGTGCCAGCAGTTTCGGAGTACAGGGGGCTCAGCCCCAGCATTTT	CASSFGVQGAQPQHF	TRBD1	-	TRBV28	TRBJ1-5
TGTGCCTGGAGCGGTACCGGGACAGGGGGCAATTCCTACAGTGAGCAGTTCTTC	CAWSGTGTGGNSYSEQFF	TRBD1	-	TRBV30	TRBJ2-1
TGTGCCAGCAGTTTGCAAACAGGGGGCATTTCACCCCTCCACTTT	CASSLQTGGISPLHF	TRBD1	-	TRBV27	TRBJ1-6
TGTGCTAGTGGTCTCCGGGACAGGGTGGCCTACGAGCAGTACTTC	CASGLRDRVAYEQYF	TRBD1	few	TRBV12-5	TRBJ2-7
TGTGCCAGCAGCCGTATTCTAGCGGGGGAAGGGTACGAGCAGTACTTC	CASSRILAGEGYEQYF	TRBD2	-	TRBV11-2	TRBJ2-7
TGTGCCAGCAGCGGGCGGAGGGCGGAGACCCAGTACTTC	CASSGRRAETQYF	-	-	TRBV9	TRBJ2-5
TGTGCCAGCAGCTTGGCCGGGAAGATGAGCGAGCAGTACTTC	CASSLAGKMSEQYF	-	-	TRBV5-6	TRBJ2-7
TGTGCCAGCAGAGATAACCGGGACAGACGTAAAGCTTTCTTT	CASRDNRDRRKAFF	TRBD1	-	TRBV5-6	TRBJ1-1